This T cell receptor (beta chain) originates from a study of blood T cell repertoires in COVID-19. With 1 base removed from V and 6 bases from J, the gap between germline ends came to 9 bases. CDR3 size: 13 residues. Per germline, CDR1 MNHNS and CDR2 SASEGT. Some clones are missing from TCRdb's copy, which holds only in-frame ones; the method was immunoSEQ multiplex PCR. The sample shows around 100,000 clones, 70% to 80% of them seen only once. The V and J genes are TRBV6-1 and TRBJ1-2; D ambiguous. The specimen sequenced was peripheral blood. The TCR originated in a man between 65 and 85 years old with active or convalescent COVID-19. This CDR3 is CASSEVGTDGYTF. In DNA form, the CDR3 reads TGTGCCAGCAGTGAAGTAGGAACAGATGGCTACACCTTC.